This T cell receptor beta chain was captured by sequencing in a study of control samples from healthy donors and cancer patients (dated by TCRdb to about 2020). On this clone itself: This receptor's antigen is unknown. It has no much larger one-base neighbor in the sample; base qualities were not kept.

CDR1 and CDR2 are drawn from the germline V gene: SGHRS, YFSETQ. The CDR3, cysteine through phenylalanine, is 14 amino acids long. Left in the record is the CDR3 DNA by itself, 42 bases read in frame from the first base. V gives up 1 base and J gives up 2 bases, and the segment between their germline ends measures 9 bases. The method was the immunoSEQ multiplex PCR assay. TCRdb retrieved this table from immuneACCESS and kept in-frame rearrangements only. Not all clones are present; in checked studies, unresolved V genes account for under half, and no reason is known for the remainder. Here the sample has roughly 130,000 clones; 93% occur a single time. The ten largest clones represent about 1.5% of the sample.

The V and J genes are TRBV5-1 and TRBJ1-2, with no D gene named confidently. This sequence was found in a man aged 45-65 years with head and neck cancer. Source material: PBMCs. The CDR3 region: CASSLSGGNYGYTF. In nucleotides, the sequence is TGCGCCAGCAGCTTGAGTGGAGGGAACTATGGCTACACCTTC.